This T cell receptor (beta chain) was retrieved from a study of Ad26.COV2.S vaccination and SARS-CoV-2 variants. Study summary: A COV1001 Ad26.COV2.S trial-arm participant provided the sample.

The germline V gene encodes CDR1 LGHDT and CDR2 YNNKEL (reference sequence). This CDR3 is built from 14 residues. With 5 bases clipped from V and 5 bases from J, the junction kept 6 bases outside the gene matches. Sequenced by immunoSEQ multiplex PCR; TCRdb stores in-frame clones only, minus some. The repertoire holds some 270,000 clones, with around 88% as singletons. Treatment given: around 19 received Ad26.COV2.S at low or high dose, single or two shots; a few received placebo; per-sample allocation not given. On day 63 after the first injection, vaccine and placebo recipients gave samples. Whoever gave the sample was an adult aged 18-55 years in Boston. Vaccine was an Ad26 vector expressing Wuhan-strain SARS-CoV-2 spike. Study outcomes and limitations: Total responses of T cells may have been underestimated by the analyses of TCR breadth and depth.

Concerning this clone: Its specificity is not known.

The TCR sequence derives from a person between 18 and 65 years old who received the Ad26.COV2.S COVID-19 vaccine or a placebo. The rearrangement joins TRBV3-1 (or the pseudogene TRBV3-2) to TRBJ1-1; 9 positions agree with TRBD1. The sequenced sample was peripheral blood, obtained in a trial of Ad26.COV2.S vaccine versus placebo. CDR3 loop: CASSKQGARTEAFF. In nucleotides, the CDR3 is TGTGCCAGCAGCAAACAGGGGGCCAGGACTGAAGCTTTCTTT.